Each of the 25 T cell receptor beta chains below was sequenced from the same sample in a study of blood T cell repertoires in COVID-19. Sequenced by immunoSEQ multiplex PCR; TCRdb stores in-frame clones only, minus some. The sample carries 200,000 to 250,000 clones, roughly 79% recorded once. The sample consisted of PBMCs or T cells enriched from blood (not recorded which). The source of these receptors is a woman in her forties or fifties with acute COVID-19.

This chain joins TRBV15 and TRBJ1-5, with D unresolved. Deletions cut 0 bases from V and 5 bases from J, with 11 bases between. This CDR3 contains 15 residues. The germline CDR1 and CDR2 sequences are LNHNV and YYDKDF (reference sequence). The CDR3 loop reads CATSRDRGNYQPQHF. The CDR3 DNA reads TGTGCCACCAGCAGAGATCGCGGAAACTATCAGCCCCAGCATTTT.

This chain uses TRBV15 with TRBJ2-1; TRBD2 is a possible D gene (5 bases). The V and J ends lost 3 bases and 8 bases respectively, with 14 bases between them. In germline, CDR1 is LNHNV, CDR2 YYDKDF (reference sequence). The length of the CDR3 is 14 residues. CDR3 coding DNA: TGTGCCACCAGCAGTTTCATCATCGGGGATGAGCAGTTCTTC. As protein: CATSSFIIGDEQFF.

This clone was counted once. The chain is built from TRBV5-1 and TRBJ2-1; 9 nucleotides align to TRBD2. Trimming removed 0 bases from V and 7 bases from J; junction bases left unmatched: 8. Per germline, CDR1 SGHRS and CDR2 YFSETQ. The CDR3 is made up of 16 amino acids. This chain's CDR3 is CASSLAGGRAGNEQFF. The CDR3 nucleotides read TGCGCCAGCAGCTTGGCAGGCGGGAGGGCAGGGAATGAGCAGTTCTTC. The full variable domain, its missing parts supplied by reference TRBV5-1 and TRBJ2-1, is KAGVTQTPRYLIKTRGQQVTLSCSPISGHRSVSWYQQTPGQGLQFLFEYFSETQRNKGNFPGRFSGRQFSNSRSEMNVSTLELGDSALYLCASSLAGGRAGNEQFFGPGTRLTVL.

V usage is TRBV20-1 and J usage is TRBJ1-4; tentatively, D is TRBD1 (5 bases). Trimming took off 3 bases at V and 5 bases at J, with 19 bases between the two ends. The CDR3 has 16 residues. From germline, CDR1 is DFQATT and CDR2 SNEGSKA (reference sequence). The DNA for the CDR3 is TGCAGTGCTAGTCGGTTATGGACATGGACGAATGAAAAACTGTTTTTT. Translated, it gives CSASRLWTWTNEKLFF.

The chain has TRBV29-1 and TRBJ1-4, with 7 bases that match TRBD1. V gave up 7 bases and J gave up 1 base; unmatched junction bases: 6. Germline V gene data show CDR1 as SQVTM and CDR2 as ANQGSEA. This CDR3 contains 14 residues. CDR3 amino acids: CSAGAGGTNEKLFF. Here the CDR3 DNA reads TGCAGCGCTGGGGCAGGGGGAACTAATGAAAAACTGTTTTTT. Complete variable domain (other parts from reference TRBV29-1 and TRBJ1-4): SAVISQKPSRDICQRGTSLTIQCQVDSQVTMMFWYRQQPGQSLTLIATANQGSEATYESGFVIDKFPISRPNLTFSTLTVSNMSPEDSSIYLCSAGAGGTNEKLFFGSGTQLSVL.

This rearrangement joins TRBV10-3 to TRBJ1-1, with 7 nucleotides matching TRBD1. After removal of 5 bases from V and 0 bases from J, the junction contained 3 bases not matched to a gene. The CDR3 runs to 14 residues. From germline, CDR1 is ENHRY and CDR2 SYGVKD. CDR3 DNA sequence: TGTGCCATCAGTCCCGGGACAGTGAACACTGAAGCTTTCTTT. As protein: CAISPGTVNTEAFF.

V usage is TRBV7-2 and J usage is TRBJ2-5; TRBD2 might be the D (5 bases). The length of the CDR3 is 15 residues. Germline loops: CDR1 SGHTA, CDR2 FQGNSA. Trimming removed 5 bases at V and 2 bases at J, with 15 bases between. The CDR3: CASSKNRGRQETQYF. CDR3 bases: TGTGCCAGCAGCAAAAACCGTGGGAGACAAGAGACCCAGTACTTC.

The J gene is TRBJ1-4, the V gene TRBV18; TRBD1 matches at 7 bases. The germline V gene encodes CDR1 KGHSH and CDR2 LQKENI. Trimming removed 4 bases from V and 5 bases from J; junction bases left unmatched: 10. The CDR3 is made up of 16 amino acids. DNA of the CDR3: TGTGCCAGCTCACAAGGCACAGGGGTAGGAAATGAAAAACTGTTTTTT. Amino acids: CASSQGTGVGNEKLFF.

The chain combines TRBV3-1 (or the pseudogene TRBV3-2) with TRBJ1-3; 9 positions match TRBD1. Losses at the gene ends were 4 bases for V and 2 bases for J; bases not matched to a gene: 0. The CDR3 contains 14 residues. Germline V gene data show CDR1 as LGHDT and CDR2 as YNNKEL (reference sequence). CDR3 protein: CASSRQGAGNTIYF. In DNA, the CDR3 is TGTGCCAGCAGCCGACAGGGGGCTGGAAACACCATATATTTT.

The CDR3 nucleotides read TGTGCCAGCAGTCTGGGACAGGGTCCCACAGATACGCAGTATTTT. Protein sequence: CASSLGQGPTDTQYF. The V gene is TRBV9, the J gene TRBJ2-3; 9 bases fit TRBD1. V dropped 5 bases and J dropped 2; count of bases not matched to a gene: 6. The length of the CDR3 is 15 residues. Germline V gene lookup returns CDR1 SGDLS and CDR2 YYNGEE.

The chain is built from TRBV10-1 and TRBJ1-2; possibly TRBD1 for D (6 bases). V was pared by 0 bases and J by 6 bases, with 23 bases between. Germline V gene lookup returns CDR1 WNHNN and CDR2 SYGVQD (reference sequence). This CDR3 has 18 amino acids. CDR3 in DNA: TGCGCCAGCAGTGAGTCTGTTAACCGGGACAAGGGGTCCGATGGCTACACCTTC. It encodes CASSESVNRDKGSDGYTF.

This clone has a handful of counts. The chain uses TRBV24-1 and TRBJ2-1; 8 bases line up with TRBD2. The CDR3 runs 17 residues. Germline CDR1 KGHDR, CDR2 SFDVKD. The V and J ends lost 2 bases and 6 bases, in that order; junction bases with no gene match: 11. CDR3 region: CATSDSWAGGWSNEQFF. The CDR3, as DNA: TGTGCCACCAGTGATTCATGGGCGGGAGGTTGGTCCAATGAGCAGTTCTTC.

This rearrangement joins TRBV6-5 to TRBJ2-7, with D possibly matching TRBD1 (5 bases). The CDR3 spans 15 residues. The V end lost 0 bases, the J end lost 6 bases, and 15 bases lay between the germline ends. The germline V gene encodes CDR1 MNHEY and CDR2 SVGAGI. CDR3 amino acids: CASSYSSRSRGEQYF. CDR3 in DNA: TGTGCCAGCAGTTACTCGAGCCGGTCTAGGGGCGAGCAGTACTTC.

This chain links TRBV7-2 with TRBJ2-7; maybe TRBD1 (6 bases). Looked up from germline, CDR1 is SGHTA and CDR2 is FQGNSA. The V and J ends lost 1 base and 5 bases respectively, with 12 bases between them. This CDR3 is 14 amino acids long. The CDR3, as DNA: TGTGCCAGCAGCTTAGTTTGGGGGCCCCACGAGCAGTACTTC. This gives the protein CASSLVWGPHEQYF.

The V and J genes are TRBV29-1 and TRBJ2-2; maybe TRBD2 (6 bases). Looked up from germline, CDR1 is SQVTM and CDR2 is ANQGSEA. CDR3 length: 13 residues. Trimming cost V 7 bases and J 9 bases, with 18 bases left between them. The DNA of the CDR3 is TGCAGCGGTTGGGACTCGCTGGGCAGGGAGCTGTTTTTT. Protein product: CSGWDSLGRELFF.

The CDR3, as DNA: TGTGCCAGTAGTATTAAGGGGCAGGGGAACACCGGGGAGCTGTTTTTT. This translates into CASSIKGQGNTGELFF. The gene calls are TRBV19 and TRBJ2-2, with a weak D call TRBD1 (5 bases). Germline V gene lookup returns CDR1 LNHDA and CDR2 SQIVND (reference sequence). The CDR3 is 16 residues long. Trimming shortened V by 3 bases and J by 1 base, and 12 bases separated the two germline ends.

J is TRBJ2-6 and V is TRBV28, with 9 bases matching TRBD1. With V trimmed by 6 bases and J by 2 bases, 5 bases remained unmatched. The CDR3 spans 16 residues. CDR1 MDHEN and CDR2 SYDVKM come from the germline V gene. The CDR3 DNA is TGTGCCAGCAGCTCAACAGGGGGCCCTGGGGCCAACGTCCTGACTTTC. Translated, it gives CASSSTGGPGANVLTF.

This chain uses TRBV29-1 with TRBJ2-2; TRBD1 matches 7 bases. Unmatched junction bases numbered 5, after V lost 3 bases and J lost 7 bases. The CDR3 loop spans 13 amino acids. Germline CDR1 and CDR2: SQVTM and ANQGSEA. The CDR3 sequence is CSVDQQGIGELFF. Here the CDR3 DNA reads TGCAGCGTTGACCAACAGGGGATCGGGGAGCTGTTTTTT.

This clone was seen just once. The chain recombines TRBV2 with TRBJ1-1; D is unresolved. Germline loops: CDR1 SNHLY, CDR2 FYNNEI. The length of the CDR3 is 13 residues. Trimming left V 6 bases short and J 0 bases short, with 8 bases between. The CDR3 region is CASSSVVNTEAFF. Here the CDR3 DNA reads TGTGCCAGCAGCTCGGTTGTGAACACTGAAGCTTTCTTT. The full variable domain, rest sourced from reference TRBV2 and TRBJ1-1, is EPEVTQTPSHQVTQMGQEVILRCVPISNHLYFYWYRQILGQKVEFLVSFYNNEISEKSEIFDDQFSVERPDGSNFTLKIRSTKLEDSAMYFCASSSVVNTEAFFGQGTRLTVV.

V usage is TRBV7-2 and J usage is TRBJ1-1, with TRBD1 matching 10 bases. With 5 bases clipped from V and 12 bases from J, the junction kept 9 bases outside the gene matches. The germline CDR1 and CDR2 sequences are SGHTA and FQGNSA. The CDR3 is made up of 13 amino acids. The CDR3 sequence: CASSGPGQGISFF. CDR3 coding DNA: TGTGCCAGCAGCGGACCGGGACAGGGGATATCTTTCTTT. The full variable domain, completed using reference TRBV7-2 and TRBJ1-1, is GAGVSQSPSNKVTEKGKDVELRCDPISGHTALYWYRQSLGQGLEFLIYFQGNSAPDKSGLPSDRFSAERTGGSVSTLTIQRTQQEDSAVYLCASSGPGQGISFFGQGTRLTVV.

This rearrangement joins TRBV19 to TRBJ2-7; 12 bases agree with TRBD1. The CDR3 runs to 15 residues. From germline, CDR1 is LNHDA and CDR2 SQIVND (reference sequence). J lost 7 bases, V lost 4 bases, and 8 bases had no gene match. CDR3 protein: CASSKPGQGAPEQYF. For the CDR3, the DNA is TGTGCCAGTAGTAAACCGGGACAGGGGGCGCCTGAGCAGTACTTC.

V usage is TRBV19 and J usage is TRBJ1-6; D is uncertain. This CDR3 is 14 amino acids long. CDR1 LNHDA and CDR2 SQIVND come from the germline V gene (reference sequence). Trimming left V 6 bases short and J 10 bases short, with 16 bases between. The DNA for the CDR3 is TGTGCCAGTAGCAGAACCGGGTATGGATCACCCCTCCACTTT. Its protein is CASSRTGYGSPLHF.

The chain recombines TRBV5-4 with TRBJ2-3; 8 nucleotides align to TRBD2. The CDR3 has 17 residues. V shed 1 base and J 0 bases; nucleotides not matched to a gene: 7. Germline CDR1 reads SGHNT; CDR2 reads YYREEE (reference sequence). CDR3 region: CASSLYRGGTSTDTQYF. The CDR3 bases are TGTGCCAGCAGCTTGTATCGGGGGGGTACTAGCACAGATACGCAGTATTTT.

The chain carries TRBV4-2 and TRBJ2-3; D is perhaps TRBD2 (6 bases). The CDR3 is 15 amino acids. Trimming cost V 3 bases and J 5 bases, with 15 bases left between them. Looked up from germline, CDR1 is LGHNA and CDR2 is YNFKEQ. The DNA of the CDR3 is TGTGCCAGCAGCCAGGGCAGTCCCGGGGGAGATACGCAGTATTTT. Translating gives CASSQGSPGGDTQYF.

This chain links TRBV18 with TRBJ1-3; 7 bases align to TRBD1. Looked up from germline, CDR1 is KGHSH and CDR2 is LQKENI. The junction had 12 bases not matched to a gene; V was cut back by 3 bases and J by 4 bases. The CDR3 has 17 residues. The CDR3 protein is CASSPFKTGTAGNTIYF. Written as DNA, the CDR3 is TGTGCCAGCTCACCCTTTAAAACGGGGACAGCAGGAAACACCATATATTTT.